The entry below gives a single T cell receptor beta chain sequence along with its context. This record belongs to a study of T cell changes during pregnancy in multiple sclerosis. TCRdb keeps only in-frame clones here, not all; method: immunoSEQ multiplex PCR. The table has about 44,000 clones, approximately 92% seen once; the top ten hold 1% to 1.5%. The clonotype originates from a female donor with multiple sclerosis, enrolled in a pregnancy study. The material sequenced was peripheral blood.

CDR3 sequence: CASRGLAGPSETQYF. CDR3 nucleotide sequence: TGTGCCAGCAGAGGACTAGCGGGACCCTCTGAGACCCAGTACTTC. The chain couples TRBV6-5 to TRBJ2-5, with 12 bases identical to TRBD2. The CDR3 runs 15 residues. The germline V gene has CDR1 MNHEY and CDR2 SVGAGI. V shed 6 bases, J shed 5 bases, and the junction held 7 bases outside the gene matches.